Listed below are T cell receptor beta chains from one sample, sequenced in a study of cytomegalovirus exposure and HLA in healthy donors. Measured with immunoSEQ multiplex PCR; TCRdb has only the in-frame clones, and not every one. The table includes about 140,000 clones, 78% detected once. Sequenced sample: PBMCs. The origin of the receptors is a female donor in good health and CMV-seronegative. CDR3s include the opening cysteine and the closing phenylalanine or tryptophan. D genes are given only for firm matches. Where a row states a size, it is once, few, many or the class of an expanded clone; other rows omit it.

>TRBV27|-|-|TRBJ2-6
TGTGCCAGCAGGGAGGCTGGGGCCAACGTCCTGACTTTC
CASREAGANVLTF
>TRBV14|-|-|TRBJ2-3
TGTGCCAGCAGCCAAGTCCCCCCGGGGAGCACAGATACGCAGTATTTT
CASSQVPPGSTDTQYF
>TRBV27|-|-|TRBJ1-1
TGTGCCAGCAGCCCAAGACAGAGGAACACTGAAGCTTTCTTT
CASSPRQRNTEAFF
>TRBV7-9|-|-|TRBJ2-6
TGTGCCAGCAGCCCCCGCTCTGGGGCCAACGTCCTGACTTTC
CASSPRSGANVLTF
>TRBV9|-|TRBD2|TRBJ2-1
TGTGCCAGCAGCGTAGTCGGGGGATGGGGGGGTGAGCAGTTCTTC
CASSVVGGWGGEQFF
>TRBV12-5|-|-|TRBJ2-7
TGTGCTAGTGGAGTGAACAGGGTGCAGTACTTC
CASGVNRVQYF
>TRBV5-4|-|-|TRBJ1-1
TGTGCCAGCAGCCCCTCTGTTTCGAGGGACACTGAAGCTTTCTTT
CASSPSVSRDTEAFF
>TRBV6-5|few|-|TRBJ1-1
TGTGCCAGCAGTGGTTTGGGCAGGGTGAACACTGAAGCTTTCTTT
CASSGLGRVNTEAFF
>TRBV9|-|-|TRBJ2-3
TGTGCCAGCAGCGTAGAGGCAGGGACAGATACGCAGTATTTT
CASSVEAGTDTQYF
>TRBV5-1|-|TRBD1|TRBJ2-7
TGCGCCAGCAGCTTTCTCGGACAGGGGGTCTCCTACGAGCAGTACTTC
CASSFLGQGVSYEQYF
>TRBV19|-|TRBD1|TRBJ2-5
TGTGCCAGTAGTAGGACAGGAGAGTACCAAGAGACCCAGTACTTC
CASSRTGEYQETQYF
>TRBV5-1|-|TRBD1|TRBJ2-7
TGCGCCAGCAGCTTGGGGGGACAGGGGACGTACGAGCAGTACTTC
CASSLGGQGTYEQYF
>TRBV27|-|TRBD2|TRBJ2-7
TGTGCCAGCAGTTTTAGCGGGAGGTTTTACGAGCAGTACTTC
CASSFSGRFYEQYF
>TRBV5-1|-|TRBD2|TRBJ2-3
TGCGCCAGCAGCTTTAGTCCTAGCGGGAGGGCCACAAGTTCAGATACGCAGTATTTT
CASSFSPSGRATSSDTQYF
>TRBV5-4|-|TRBD1|TRBJ1-1
TGTGCCAGCAGCTTCGGGACAGTTTTGAACACTGAAGCTTTCTTT
CASSFGTVLNTEAFF
>TRBV29-1|-|TRBD1|TRBJ1-2
TGCAGCGTCTCCAGGACAGGGGGTAAAAGTGGCTACCCCTTC
CSVSRTGGKSGYPF
>TRBV5-4|-|-|TRBJ2-1
TGTGCCAGCAGCTCCCGAAGGGGACTTTACAATGAGCAGTTCTTC
CASSSRRGLYNEQFF
>TRBV7-2|-|-|TRBJ1-5
TGTGCCAGCAGCTTAGCTGGGGGCGAACGGGGCAAACATTTT
CASSLAGGERGKHF
>TRBV4-1|-|TRBD2|TRBJ2-5
TGCGCCAGCAGCCAAGATCTTTACACTAGCGGGAGGGGTAAGGAGACCCAGTACTTC
CASSQDLYTSGRGKETQYF
>TRBV5-1|-|TRBD2|TRBJ2-5
TGCGCCAGCAGCTTTGGGACTAGCGGAGAAGAGACCCAGTACTTC
CASSFGTSGEETQYF
>TRBV19|few|-|TRBJ1-2
TGTGCCAGTAGTATAGTGCCGGGAACTAACTATGGCTACACCTTC
CASSIVPGTNYGYTF
>TRBV18|-|TRBD2|TRBJ2-7
TGTGCCAGCTCACCAAATGAGGCTAGCGGGCGGCGGTTGAACGAGCAGTACTTC
CASSPNEASGRRLNEQYF
>TRBV5-6|-|-|TRBJ2-1
TGTGCCAGCAGCAACCTACGACAGTACAATGAGCAGTTCTTC
CASSNLRQYNEQFF
>TRBV28|-|-|TRBJ2-5
TGTGCCAGCATTAAGTCGGAGGGATTTCGGGAGACCCAGTACTTC
CASIKSEGFRETQYF
>TRBV19|-|-|TRBJ2-3
TGTGCCAGTAGTATAGGGGGGCCTCCCACAGATACGCAGTATTTT
CASSIGGPPTDTQYF
>TRBV30|-|-|TRBJ2-3
TGTGCCTGGAGTGTATCGCGGATTAGCACAGATACGCAGTATTTT
CAWSVSRISTDTQYF
>TRBV5-6|-|-|TRBJ2-1
TGTGCCAGCAGCTTGGCGCCCCGCGGGGATGAGCAGTTCTTC
CASSLAPRGDEQFF
>TRBV29-1|once|-|TRBJ1-1
TGCAGCGTTGAAGGCGGGACTGAAGCTTTCTTT
CSVEGGTEAFF
>TRBV15|-|-|TRBJ1-2
TGTGCCACCAGCAGGAGTGGGGAACTAGGGGGCTACACCTTC
CATSRSGELGGYTF
>TRBV27|few|TRBD1|TRBJ1-1
TGTGCCAGCAGTTATGCGACAGGGGGGAATGAAGCTTTCTTT
CASSYATGGNEAFF
>TRBV27|-|-|TRBJ2-7
TGTGCCAGCAGACCTCACGGGACATCCATTGCGTACGAGCAGTACTTC
CASRPHGTSIAYEQYF
>TRBV27|-|-|TRBJ2-7
TGTGCCAGCAGCCAGAGGGGGGGGGAGCAGTACTTC
CASSQRGGEQYF
>TRBV5-4|once|-|TRBJ1-1
TGTGCCAGCAGCTTTACAGTTAGGGGTGACACTGAAGCTTTCTTT
CASSFTVRGDTEAFF
>TRBV11-2|-|TRBD1|TRBJ1-1
TGTGCCAGCAGCTTAGTACAAGGGGGCATCACTGAAGCTTTCTTT
CASSLVQGGITEAFF
>TRBV4-1|-|TRBD2|TRBJ2-3
TGCGCCAGCAGCCAAGATCACCGTGCTAGCGGGTGGGTCGATACGCAGTATTTT
CASSQDHRASGWVDTQYF